The rows below give T cell receptor beta chains drawn from one sample of a study of immune evolution from preneoplasia to lung adenocarcinoma. Clones were sequenced by immunoSEQ multiplex PCR, and TCRdb holds only the in-frame ones, with some missing. Of some 41,000 clones in the sample, around 79% were seen once. The sequenced sample was FFPE invasive lung adenocarcinoma tissue. These receptors were obtained from a person aged 55-75 years with lung adenocarcinoma. Each CDR3 is given with its conserved first and last residue. Fields, in order: J gene, clone size, V gene, D gene, CDR3 protein, CDR3 DNA. The D gene is left open where the match is weak. The size entry is marked missing in some rows and otherwise reads once, few, many or a size class.

>TRBJ2-7|NA|TRBV7-2|TRBD2
CASTSGGSGRYEQYF
TGTGCCAGCACCTCCGGTGGTAGCGGGAGGTACGAGCAGTACTTC
>TRBJ2-5|NA|TRBV7-2|TRBD1
CASSFTGVETQYF
TGTGCCAGCAGCTTCACAGGGGTAGAGACCCAGTACTTC
>TRBJ2-1|NA|TRBV28|TRBD2
CASSFSLAGDPHEQFF
TGTGCCAGCAGTTTCAGCCTAGCGGGAGACCCCCATGAGCAGTTCTTC
>TRBJ1-4|NA|TRBV28|NA
CASSLYTGGFNEKLFF
TGTGCCAGCAGTTTATATACGGGTGGCTTTAATGAAAAACTGTTTTTT
>TRBJ2-1|NA|TRBV5-1|NA
CASRGEGRHNEQFF
TGCGCCAGCAGAGGAGAGGGCCGCCACAATGAGCAGTTCTTC
>TRBJ2-2|NA|TRBV9|NA
CASSVGEPGELFF
TGTGCCAGCAGCGTAGGTGAGCCCGGGGAGCTGTTTTTT
>TRBJ1-1|NA|TRBV2|TRBD1
CASSVRQGTEAFF
TGTGCCAGCAGTGTACGACAGGGCACTGAAGCTTTCTTT
>TRBJ2-7|NA|TRBV18|TRBD1
CASSPSQGALNEQYF
TGTGCCAGCTCACCATCCCAGGGGGCGCTTAACGAGCAGTACTTC
>TRBJ2-5|NA|TRBV7-8|NA
CASSRGHETQYF
TGTGCCAGCAGCCGGGGGCACGAGACCCAGTACTTC
>TRBJ1-4|NA|TRBV19|TRBD1
CASSANRVNRGEKLFF
TGTGCCAGTAGCGCTAACCGGGTCAACAGGGGTGAAAAACTGTTTTTT
>TRBJ2-7|NA|TRBV7-9|NA
CASRKAGDEQYF
TGTGCCAGCAGAAAGGCAGGGGACGAGCAGTACTTC
>TRBJ2-5|few|TRBV20-1|NA
CSAGFGTQYF
TGCAGTGCTGGATTTGGGACCCAGTACTTC
>TRBJ2-1|once|TRBV27|NA
CASRAFDYNEQFF
TGTGCCAGCAGAGCGTTCGATTACAATGAGCAGTTCTTC
>TRBJ2-1|few|TRBV11-2|NA
CASSRRRRDSYNEQFF
TGTGCCAGCAGCCGGCGGCGGCGGGACTCCTACAATGAGCAGTTCTTC
>TRBJ2-2|NA|TRBV27|NA
CASSLNPRSNTGELFF
TGTGCCAGCAGTTTAAACCCCAGGTCAAACACCGGGGAGCTGTTTTTT
>TRBJ1-4|NA|TRBV2|TRBD1
CASSLTGTNEKLFF
TGTGCCAGCAGCCTGACAGGGACGAATGAAAAACTGTTTTTT
>TRBJ1-5|NA|TRBV19|NA
CASSIGRYSNQPQHF
TGTGCCAGTAGTATCGGCAGATATAGCAATCAGCCCCAGCATTTT
>TRBJ1-2|once|TRBV9|NA
CASSVGGSHGYTF
TGTGCCAGCAGCGTAGGGGGTTCCCACGGCTACACCTTC
>TRBJ2-2|NA|TRBV4-1|NA
CASSQRTGLKNTGELFF
TGCGCCAGCAGCCAAAGAACAGGGTTGAAGAACACCGGGGAGCTGTTTTTT
>TRBJ2-3|NA|TRBV2|NA
CASSLSTDTQYF
TGTGCCAGCAGTCTCAGCACAGATACGCAGTATTTT
>TRBJ1-5|NA|TRBV19|NA
CASSIKRTAHQPQHF
TGTGCCAGTAGTATAAAGCGGACAGCCCATCAGCCCCAGCATTTT
>TRBJ2-5|few|TRBV6-6|TRBD2
CASSPRTSGRETQYF
TGTGCCAGCAGCCCCAGGACTAGCGGGAGAGAGACCCAGTACTTC
>TRBJ2-1|NA|TRBV5-1|TRBD2
CASRLAGESYNEQFF
TGCGCCAGCCGTCTAGCGGGAGAATCCTACAATGAGCAGTTCTTC
>TRBJ2-3|NA|TRBV5-6|NA
CASSSPRELATDTQYF
TGTGCCAGCAGCTCCCCCCGGGAGCTCGCCACAGATACGCAGTATTTT
>TRBJ2-2|NA|TRBV7-8|TRBD1
CASSPGTGVGGELFF
TGTGCCAGCAGCCCTGGGACAGGGGTGGGCGGGGAGCTGTTTTTT
>TRBJ2-7|NA|TRBV7-2|NA
CASSPPARVGEQYF
TGTGCCAGCAGCCCCCCCGCTAGGGTCGGGGAGCAGTACTTC
>TRBJ2-1|NA|TRBV7-7|NA
CASSAGPPREQFF
TGTGCTAGCAGCGCAGGACCCCCCCGTGAGCAGTTCTTC
>TRBJ1-1|NA|TRBV5-1|NA
CASSLGHRDVGTEAFF
TGCGCCAGCAGCTTGGGACACAGGGATGTGGGCACTGAAGCTTTCTTT
>TRBJ1-1|NA|TRBV5-1|TRBD1
CASSADRVRDTEAFF
TGCGCCAGCAGCGCGGACAGGGTTCGGGACACTGAAGCTTTCTTT
>TRBJ2-1|NA|TRBV27|TRBD2
CASSLGAGGYNEQFF
TGTGCCAGCAGTTTAGGAGCGGGAGGCTACAATGAGCAGTTCTTC
>TRBJ2-7|NA|TRBV9|TRBD1
CASSASLGQGLIEQYF
TGTGCCAGCAGCGCCTCCCTGGGACAGGGGTTGATAGAGCAGTACTTC
>TRBJ2-3|NA|TRBV19|TRBD2
CASRMLAGDTDTQYF
TGTGCCAGTAGAATGTTAGCGGGAGACACAGATACGCAGTATTTT
>TRBJ1-2|NA|TRBV15|TRBD1
CATSSSGTGGRGYGYTF
TGTGCCACCAGCAGCTCCGGGACAGGGGGCCGAGGCTATGGCTACACCTTC
>TRBJ2-1|NA|TRBV11-3|NA
CASAPGAYNEQFF
TGTGCCAGCGCGCCCGGGGCCTACAATGAGCAGTTCTTC
>TRBJ1-2|NA|TRBV27|TRBD1
CASSRRAQGARGYTF
TGTGCCAGCAGTCGAAGAGCACAGGGGGCGCGGGGCTACACCTTC
>TRBJ1-5|NA|TRBV30|NA
CAWSPGPYQPQHF
TGTGCCTGGAGCCCAGGGCCCTATCAGCCCCAGCATTTT
>TRBJ2-7|NA|TRBV29-1|TRBD1
CSVRGTGGSYEQYF
TGCAGCGTTCGCGGGACAGGGGGCAGCTACGAGCAGTACTTC
>TRBJ2-7|NA|TRBV11-3|TRBD1
CASSPRDRQQYF
TGTGCCAGCAGCCCCCGGGACAGACAGCAGTACTTC